A selection of T cell receptor beta chains follows, all from one sample in a study of blood T cell repertoires in COVID-19. Clones were sequenced by immunoSEQ multiplex PCR, and TCRdb holds only the in-frame ones, with some missing. The data show 9,100 or so clones, 80% to 90% seen once. The sample comprised peripheral blood. All receptors come from a human donor with active COVID-19. The donor label of this sample is uncertain. The conserved cysteine and the conserved F or W are not part of the CDR3 here. The order of the fields is clone size, J gene, D gene, V gene, CDR3 protein. A D gene is named only where the DNA matches it firmly. Clone sizes are given selectively: once, few, many, or a class where the clone is expanded.

few | TRBJ2-1 | TRBD2 | TRBV9 | ASSVDPGLAGGLRNEQF
NA | TRBJ2-3 | TRBD2 | TRBV28 | ATTQRGYRNTQY
NA | TRBJ2-7 | NA | TRBV5-1 | ASSLAGGGGYEQY
NA | TRBJ2-5 | TRBD1 | TRBV9 | ASSRRQGGETQY
NA | TRBJ2-2 | NA | TRBV10-3 | AIRTLAGNTGELF
NA | TRBJ2-7 | TRBD2 | TRBV5-1 | ASSLGGGTYEQY
NA | TRBJ2-7 | TRBD1 | TRBV5-4 | ASSFSTGGEQY
NA | TRBJ1-3 | TRBD1 | TRBV29-1 | SSTTGGGNTIY
NA | TRBJ2-5 | TRBD1 | TRBV12-5 | ASGVQGAQETQY
medium-sized | TRBJ1-2 | NA | TRBV12-3/TRBV12-4 | ASSFGAGYT
once | TRBJ2-1 | TRBD2 | TRBV2 | ASRGTSGPRPNEQF
NA | TRBJ2-3 | TRBD1 | TRBV11-1 | ASSPGTGTDTQY
NA | TRBJ2-3 | TRBD2 | TRBV25-1 | ASHGGRGARADTQY
NA | TRBJ2-1 | TRBD2 | TRBV19 | ASSIDWGGNEQF
NA | TRBJ1-5 | TRBD1 | TRBV2 | ASRTGFNQPQH
few | TRBJ1-5 | NA | TRBV6-5 | ASSTGTQH
NA | TRBJ2-1 | TRBD2 | TRBV12-3/TRBV12-4 | ASKVAGAYRPF
NA | TRBJ1-2 | TRBD1 | TRBV7-9 | ASSRGQSLSYGYT
NA | TRBJ2-7 | NA | TRBV30 | AWSVTRGAYEQY
few | TRBJ2-1 | TRBD2 | TRBV5-1 | ASGGRVNNEQF
NA | TRBJ2-7 | TRBD1 | TRBV11-2 | ASSFGQGTEQY
NA | TRBJ2-1 | TRBD2 | TRBV9 | ASSVELAAYNEQF